This T cell receptor (beta chain) was identified in a study of tumor and adjacent non-tumor tissue in lung cancer. Overall study results and limits: Top 100 clones took a larger repertoire share in normal lung.

This CDR3 is 14 amino acids long. Germline CDR1 SGHAT, CDR2 FQNNGV. RNA was extracted from bulk tissue without any cell sorting. Concerning this clonotype: Its antigen is currently unknown.

Three rounds of nested PCR, following a modified ARM-PCR protocol, produced the TCRbeta library. One entry per CDR3 protein results from TCRdb running MiXCR on the multiplex PCR reads. The sample consists of about 110,000 distinct CDR3 sequences, over 75% of them appearing once. The sequenced sample consisted of lung tumor tissue. The rearrangement uses TRBV11-2 and TRBJ2-3; perhaps TRBD1 as D (7 bases). The clonotype was recovered from a man aged 65 to 79 with non-small cell lung cancer. The CDR3 protein is CTSSLQGFSDTQYF. The CDR3 coding sequence is TGTACTAGCAGTTTACAGGGGTTCTCAGATACGCAGTATTTT.